The 21 T cell receptor beta chains below come from one sample, sequenced in a study of T cells in Graves' hyperthyroidism and ophthalmopathy. Amplified TCR beta CDR3 regions derived from RNA transcripts. First-round RT-PCR with HTBI primers amplified the TCR CDR3 region. In TCRdb, the multiplex PCR reads were re-called with MiXCR into one record per CDR3 protein. Counted here are 550,000 to 700,000 distinct CDR3 sequences, under 60% occurring once; the ten biggest clones make up 15% to 20%. Material for sequencing was peripheral blood or thyroid tissue (not recorded which). These TCRs come from an adult woman with Graves' disease, either hyperthyroidism or ophthalmopathy (not recorded which).

The V call is TRBV10-3, the J call TRBJ2-5; D gene uncertain. Trimming stripped 2 bases from V and 5 bases from J, with 21 bases between. Germline lookup yields CDR1 ENHRY and CDR2 SYGVKD. The length of the CDR3 is 17 residues. The CDR3 region has the DNA TGTGCCATCAGTGAGGTATTGCCCTTGGGGATGATGGAGACCCAGTACTTC. Its protein product is CAISEVLPLGMMETQYF.

The genes are TRBV5-1 and TRBJ1-2, with 9 positions matching TRBD1. CDR3 length: 13 amino acids. Germline trimming cut 3 bases from V and 8 bases from J; bases unmatched to any gene: 5. The germline V gene encodes CDR1 SGHRS and CDR2 YFSETQ. CDR3 residues: CASSSQGARGYTF. DNA for the CDR3: TGCGCCAGCAGCTCACAGGGGGCTCGGGGCTACACCTTC.

This clonotype was seen many times. The CDR3 ends on some other residue instead of the conserved phenylalanine or tryptophan, so this is likely a read error. The limits of the CDR3 on the DNA are not certain, so only TCRdb's listed CDR3 is given. The chain couples TRBV9 to TRBJ1-1; the table's D call of TRBD1 was not tested on the DNA. The CDR3 length is 8 residues, termini included. CDR1 SGDLS and CDR2 YYNGEE come from the germline V gene. The CDR3 sequence is CASSGPLS.

This clonotype was seen a few times. A much larger clone differs from this one at a single base, so this may be a read error. J is TRBJ2-5 and V is TRBV20-1, with TRBD2 matching 8 bases. J lost 3 bases, V lost 0 bases, and 3 bases had no gene match. The CDR3 loop spans 14 amino acids. From germline, CDR1 is DFQATT and CDR2 SNEGSKA (reference sequence). In nucleotides, the CDR3 is TGCAGTGCTAGAGATCCGGGGGGGAAAGAGACCCAGTACTTC. Protein product: CSARDPGGKETQYF.

This clonotype was counted many times. This sequence joins TRBV10-3 and TRBJ2-7; the D gene is possibly TRBD1 (7 bases). The germline gives CDR1 ENHRY, CDR2 SYGVKD. V was shortened by 4 bases and J by 5 bases, with 18 bases between the two germline ends. The CDR3 has 15 residues. CDR3 bases: TGTGCCATCAGTGGGGCGGGACAGTCGAATGACGAGCAGTACTTC. Protein sequence: CAISGAGQSNDEQYF.

The chain combines TRBV10-2 with TRBJ2-2, with D possibly TRBD2 on 6 matching bases. Germline values: CDR1 WSHSY, CDR2 SAAADI. The CDR3 has 13 residues. V was clipped by 8 bases and J by 3 bases, with 10 bases between them. CDR3 DNA: TGCGCCAGCGCAGGAGGGGACACCGGGGAGCTGTTTTTT. The encoded protein is CASAGGDTGELFF.

The V gene is TRBV9, the J gene TRBJ1-6, with a possible D match to TRBD1 (5 bases). Trimming took off 0 bases at V and 11 bases at J, with 15 bases between the two ends. The CDR3 length is 15 residues. Germline V lookup: CDR1 SGDLS, CDR2 YYNGEE. The CDR3 here is CASSVARDLGPPLHF. CDR3 DNA sequence: TGTGCCAGCAGCGTAGCAAGGGACTTAGGGCCACCCCTCCACTTT.

The V gene is TRBV7-9, the J gene TRBJ2-7, with 7 bases lining up with TRBD2. Germline V gives CDR1 SEHNR, CDR2 FQNEAQ (reference sequence). The CDR3 consists of 14 residues. V was clipped by 1 base and J by 6 bases; unmatched bases: 6. The CDR3 spells CASSLGLALPEQYF. The CDR3 region has the DNA TGTGCCAGCAGCTTAGGACTAGCACTCCCCGAGCAGTACTTC.

This clonotype was detected once. J is TRBJ1-1 and V is TRBV12-3 or TRBV12-4; TRBD1 agrees at 7 bases. V lost 5 bases, J lost 4 bases, and 7 bases stayed unmatched. This CDR3 region has 14 residues. CDR3 in DNA: TGTGCCAGCAGTCTCCAACAGGGGAGCACTGAAGCTTTCTTT. It yields the protein CASSLQQGSTEAFF.

This chain joins TRBV5-1 and TRBJ2-7, with 7 bases aligning to TRBD2. This CDR3 contains 15 residues. Germline trimming cut 5 bases from V and 2 bases from J; bases unmatched to any gene: 10. Germline V gene data show CDR1 as SGHRS and CDR2 as YFSETQ. The CDR3 coding sequence is TGCGCCAGCAGGTGGGGCAGGGCGGGAGCCTACGAGCAGTACTTC. Translating it yields CASRWGRAGAYEQYF.

A word on this clonotype: This is likely a read error, given that the CDR3 carries no conserved phenylalanine or tryptophan at its end. It is unclear where the CDR3 begins or ends on the DNA, so no DNA is shown, and the CDR3 is as TCRdb lists it. The chain couples TRBV9 to TRBJ1-2. A total of 8 residues make up the CDR3, ends included. Per the germline V gene, CDR1 is SGDLS and CDR2 is YYNGEE. The CDR3 sequence: CASSVATG.

The V gene is TRBV9, the J gene TRBJ2-5; TRBD1 matches at 12 bases. The J call is doubtful: the DNA matches TRBJ2-1 better. The CDR3 loop spans 14 amino acids. Per the germline V gene, CDR1 is SGDLS and CDR2 is YYNGEE. The chain's CDR3 is CASSVGGQGAEQFF. CDR3 sequence (DNA): TGTGCCAGCAGCGTAGGGGGACAGGGGGCTGAGCAGTTCTTC.

V and J are TRBV10-2 and TRBJ1-2, with D maybe TRBD1 (6 bases). The CDR3 is 15 residues long. The V gene lost 6 bases and the J gene lost 7 bases, with 21 bases spanning the gap. Germline CDR1 is WSHSY and CDR2 is SAAADI. The CDR3 sequence is CASRGDTPLASGYTF. DNA of the CDR3: TGCGCCAGCAGGGGGGACACACCCCTGGCCTCTGGCTACACCTTC.

This clonotype showed up just once. This rearrangement joins TRBV7-9 to TRBJ1-2; weak D call: TRBD1 (6 bases). The CDR3 is made up of 14 amino acids. From germline, CDR1 is SEHNR and CDR2 FQNEAQ (reference sequence). Trimming pared 5 bases from V and 4 bases from J, leaving 14 bases between. The DNA of the CDR3 is TGTGCCAGCAGCGTACTACAGGGTAGCTATGGCTACACCTTC. Protein: CASSVLQGSYGYTF.

Many counts were recorded for this clonotype. The chain recombines TRBV7-9 with TRBJ1-4; no firm D call. V lost 0 bases to trimming and J lost 3 bases, with 11 bases between them. This CDR3 is built from 16 residues. Germline-derived CDR1 and CDR2 are SEHNR and FQNEAQ (reference sequence). In DNA form, the CDR3 reads TGTGCCAGCAGCTTAGCGCTACGGGGTGCTAATGAAAAACTGTTTTTT. Translating gives CASSLALRGANEKLFF.

V and J are TRBV6-4 and TRBJ2-7; 10 positions agree with TRBD2. Gene TRBJ2-1 matches the end of the DNA better, so the J call may be wrong. This CDR3 is 16 amino acids long. The germline V gene has CDR1 MRHNA and CDR2 SNTAGT. The CDR3 region is CASSDPTSGILGEQFF. CDR3 DNA: TGTGCCAGCAGTGACCCAACTAGCGGGATCTTGGGTGAGCAGTTCTTC.

This chain joins TRBV28 and TRBJ2-3, with 7 bases fitting TRBD2. Trimming at V came to 11 bases and at J to 8 bases, leaving 7 bases not matched to a gene. The CDR3 totals 11 residues. From germline, CDR1 is MDHEN and CDR2 SYDVKM. As DNA, the CDR3 is TGTGCCGGGGGGAGGGATCGTACGCAGTATTTT. It encodes CAGGRDRTQYF.

This clonotype was detected ten times or more. The chain is built from TRBV7-2 and TRBJ2-7; D is perhaps TRBD2 (6 bases). Germline V gives CDR1 SGHTA, CDR2 FQGNSA. The CDR3 runs to 14 residues. Between the trimmed V and J ends, which lost 3 bases and 2 bases, there was a span of 11 bases. The CDR3 region has the DNA TGTGCCAGCAGCTTGGGCGGGACCACCTACGAGCAGTACTTC. Translation: CASSLGGTTYEQYF.

This clonotype has ten or more counts. The chain recombines TRBV20-1 with TRBJ1-2, with D possibly matching TRBD1 (6 bases). This CDR3 region has 14 residues. CDR1 and CDR2 (germline): DFQATT, SNEGSKA (reference sequence). The ends were cut back, 5 bases at V and 3 bases at J, with 16 bases in the middle. Written as DNA, the CDR3 is TGCAGTGCTTCGGCAGGGGATGCGCACTATGGCTACACCTTC. Its protein is CSASAGDAHYGYTF.

The gene calls are TRBV7-9 and TRBJ2-7; TRBD2 agrees at 10 bases. Per germline, CDR1 SEHNR and CDR2 FQNEAQ (reference sequence). CDR3 size: 16 residues. V dropped 8 bases and J dropped 0; count of bases not matched to a gene: 10. CDR3 amino acids: CASSPSGTSDSYEQYF. In DNA form, the CDR3 reads TGTGCCAGCTCACCTTCCGGGACTAGCGACTCCTACGAGCAGTACTTC.

The V call is TRBV5-4, the J call TRBJ1-5; D call uncertain. The CDR3 covers 14 residues. V gave up 2 bases and J gave up 7 bases, with 13 bases separating them. Germline CDR1 is SGHNT and CDR2 is YYREEE (reference sequence). CDR3 sequence (DNA): TGTGCCAGCAGCTTACGTCAAGAGACCCAGCCCCAGCATTTT. Protein product: CASSLRQETQPQHF.